Listed here are 21 T cell receptor beta chains from one sample, sequenced in a study of regulatory T cells in long-lasting Graves disease. The sample's time point: persistent/refractory GD, antithyroid drugs over 5 years with positive TRAb. Extracted RNA from PBMCs served as the source of the TCR library. Through Arm-PCR of CDR3 regions and iRepertoire HTBI primers, TCR beta libraries were built. TCRdb recomputed calls from the multiplex PCR reads with MiXCR, one row per CDR3 protein. The repertoire holds roughly 400,000 distinct CDR3 sequences, with about 21% as singletons. The starting material was peripheral blood mononuclear cells (PBMCs), obtained when the disease was refractory, from a patient treated with antithyroid drugs. The receptors originated from a female donor with Graves disease.

The sample holds many counts of this clonotype. V usage is TRBV28 and J usage is TRBJ2-2, with D maybe TRBD2 (7 bases). The CDR3 consists of 13 residues. V was cut by 6 bases and J by 6 bases, with 11 bases left in between. Germline V lookup: CDR1 MDHEN, CDR2 SYDVKM. CDR3 sequence: CASRKGGAGELFF. In DNA form, the CDR3 reads TGTGCCAGCAGGAAAGGGGGGGCCGGGGAGCTGTTTTTT.

This clonotype was recorded a few times. A junction boundary mismatches the germline segment, possibly from a read error. The chain has TRBV7-7 and TRBJ2-5; D is possibly TRBD2 (6 bases). The germline CDR1 and CDR2 sequences are SSHAT and FNYEAQ (reference sequence). The CDR3 runs 14 residues. CDR3 loop: CASSTSTSQETQYF. The CDR3 DNA reads as TGTGCTAGCAGCACGTCGACTAGCCAAGAGACCCAGTACTTC.

This chain links TRBV28 with TRBJ2-5; 11 positions match TRBD2. The CDR3 length is 16 residues. CDR1 MDHEN and CDR2 SYDVKM come from the germline V gene. V was pared by 3 bases and J by 5 bases, with 8 bases of the junction left unmatched. CDR3 bases: TGTGCCAGCAGTTTGACTAGCGGGACTATAGGCGAGACCCAGTACTTC. Protein sequence: CASSLTSGTIGETQYF.

As to this clonotype: A much larger clone is a single base away; this may be a read error. V is TRBV12-3 or TRBV12-4 and J is TRBJ2-7; TRBD1 might be the D (5 bases). The CDR3 totals 14 residues. This chain's CDR3 is CASNPGILFYEQHF. In nucleotides, the CDR3 is TGTGCCAGCAACCCAGGGATATTGTTCTACGAGCAGCACTTC.

This rearrangement joins TRBV10-3 to TRBJ2-7; the D is unclear. The germline CDR1 and CDR2 sequences are ENHRY and SYGVKD. The ends were cut back, 0 bases at V and 4 bases at J, with 4 bases in the middle. The CDR3 has 12 amino acids. DNA for the CDR3: TGTGCCATCAGTGAGTCGGATTACGAGCAGTACTTC. Protein sequence: CAISESDYEQYF.

CDR3 loop: CSAPSGSGQYF. The CDR3 region has the DNA TGCAGTGCCCCTAGCGGGAGCGGGCAGTACTTC. The chain is built from TRBV20-1 and TRBJ2-7; 10 bases are a match to TRBD2. The ends lost 6 bases at V and 9 bases at J; junction bases unmatched: 5. This CDR3 is built from 11 residues. Germline assignment: CDR1 DFQATT and CDR2 SNEGSKA (reference sequence).

J is TRBJ2-2 and V is TRBV19; D is possibly TRBD2 (6 bases). CDR1 is LNHDA and CDR2 is SQIVND in the germline V gene (reference sequence). The CDR3 runs to 14 residues. Between the trimmed V and J ends, which lost 0 bases and 7 bases, there was a span of 9 bases. The CDR3 DNA follows: TGTGCCAGTAGTATAGATTGGGGGGACGGGGAGCTGTTTTTT. It codes for CASSIDWGDGELFF.

V is TRBV6-1 and J is TRBJ2-2, with a tentative D call TRBD1 (6 bases). The germline gives CDR1 MNHNS, CDR2 SASEGT. With 3 bases removed from V and 7 bases from J, the gap between germline ends came to 9 bases. CDR3 length: 13 residues. The CDR3 DNA reads as TGTGCCAGCAGTGACAGGGGTAGCGGGGAGCTGTTTTTT. It translates to CASSDRGSGELFF.

This clonotype came up many times. CDR3 sequence reads: CASSFRAEAFF. The CDR3 coding sequence is TGTGCCAGCAGTTTCAGGGCTGAAGCTTTCTTT. This rearrangement joins TRBV28 to TRBJ1-1; weak D call: TRBD1 (5 bases). This CDR3 is built from 11 residues. Germline CDR1 MDHEN, CDR2 SYDVKM. Trimming removed 3 bases at V and 6 bases at J, with 5 bases between.

This clonotype was recorded many times. V usage is TRBV10-3 and J usage is TRBJ1-1; D remains ambiguous. CDR3 length: 15 amino acids. Germline V gene lookup returns CDR1 ENHRY and CDR2 SYGVKD. V lost 4 bases and J 11 bases, leaving 23 bases between the germline ends. The CDR3: CAISGFGRAKESAFF. For the CDR3, the DNA is TGTGCCATCAGTGGCTTCGGGAGAGCGAAGGAGAGCGCTTTCTTT.

There are a few counts of this clonotype. At one end, the junction sequence differs from germline, possibly due to a read error. The V gene is TRBV27, the J gene TRBJ2-7, with 8 bases aligning to TRBD2. Germline CDR1 is MNHEY and CDR2 is SMNVEV (reference sequence). CDR3 length: 14 residues. The DNA of the CDR3 is TGTGCCAGCAGTTTTTCCGGGGGGGCCTACGAGCAGCACTTC. It yields the protein CASSFSGGAYEQHF.

This sequence joins TRBV11-2 and TRBJ2-1; 7 nucleotides line up with TRBD2. Germline V gene lookup returns CDR1 SGHAT and CDR2 FQNNGV. This CDR3 is built from 14 residues. V lost 5 bases to trimming and J lost 10 bases; unmatched junction nucleotides: 11. The CDR3 here is CASSPGAGAGEQFF. CDR3 bases: TGTGCCAGCAGCCCTGGGGCGGGAGCAGGGGAGCAGTTCTTC.

This clonotype was picked up many times. The chain has TRBV28 and TRBJ1-2; D perhaps matches TRBD1 (6 bases). There are 13 residues in the CDR3. Trimming stripped 4 bases from V and 5 bases from J, with 11 bases between. The V gene's germline CDR1 is MDHEN and CDR2 SYDVKM. The CDR3, as DNA: TGTGCCAGCAGTTGGACAGACGGATATGGCTACACCTTC. Protein product: CASSWTDGYGYTF.

Worth noting for this clonotype: A much larger clone lies a single base off, so this may be a read error. The conserved phenylalanine or tryptophan is not found at the CDR3 terminus, so this likely reflects a read error. V and J are TRBV30 and TRBJ1-6, with D perhaps matching TRBD1 (6 bases). The germline V gene encodes CDR1 GTSNPN and CDR2 SVGIG (reference sequence). The length of the CDR3 is 13 residues. Trimming removed 5 bases from V and 4 bases from J, with 9 bases in between. Written as DNA, the CDR3 is TGTGCCTGGTCAACAGGGTATAATTCACCCCTCCACCTT. It translates to CAWSTGYNSPLHL.

This clonotype has only a few counts. This rearrangement joins TRBV30 to TRBJ1-2; 9 bases fit TRBD1. The junction had 11 bases not matched to a gene; V was cut back by 5 bases and J by 7 bases. Germline assignment: CDR1 GTSNPN and CDR2 SVGIG (reference sequence). This CDR3 contains 14 residues. CDR3 sequence reads: CAWSQGQGILGYTF. The CDR3 bases are TGTGCCTGGTCCCAGGGACAGGGCATACTTGGCTACACCTTC.

This chain connects TRBV15 to TRBJ2-7; D unclear. CDR1 is LNHNV, CDR2 YYDKDF, per germline (reference sequence). This CDR3 contains 15 residues. The V end was cut by 3 bases, the J end by 2 bases, with 14 bases between. The CDR3 here is CATSRGLAEAYEQYF. Here the CDR3 DNA reads TGTGCCACCAGCAGGGGTCTGGCGGAAGCCTACGAGCAGTACTTC.

This clonotype was seen many times. The V gene is TRBV20-1, the J gene TRBJ2-7, with 15 nucleotides matching TRBD2. CDR1 and CDR2 (germline): DFQATT, SNEGSKA (reference sequence). V lost 1 base and J lost 2; bases outside the gene matches: 3. The CDR3 loop spans 16 amino acids. CDR3 amino acids: CSARAGTSGRTYEQYF. The CDR3 DNA is TGCAGTGCTAGAGCCGGGACTAGCGGGAGGACCTACGAGCAGTACTTC.

The sample holds one count of this clonotype. This chain uses TRBV2 with TRBJ2-3, with D unresolved. The CDR3 loop spans 13 amino acids. Germline V gene data show CDR1 as SNHLY and CDR2 as FYNNEI. The V end lost 6 bases, the J end lost 6 bases, and 13 bases lay between the germline ends. The CDR3 DNA is TGTGCCAGCAGGAAACCGGGTACGGATACGCAGTATTTT. It translates to CASRKPGTDTQYF.

There are a few counts of this clonotype. This chain links TRBV3-1 with TRBJ1-1, with 9 bases lining up with TRBD1. Germline CDR1 is LGHDT and CDR2 is YNNKEL (reference sequence). The trim removed 8 bases at V and 1 base at J, leaving 5 bases unmatched. The CDR3 is made up of 14 amino acids. The CDR3 loop is CASGQGTTNTEAFF. CDR3 DNA sequence: TGTGCCAGCGGACAGGGGACCACGAACACTGAAGCTTTCTTT.

The gene calls are TRBV15 and TRBJ1-1; the D gene is possibly TRBD1 (6 bases). V lost 0 bases and J lost 4, with 12 bases in between. The CDR3 runs to 15 residues. Germline CDR1 is LNHNV and CDR2 is YYDKDF (reference sequence). CDR3 residues: CATSRDETGGTEAFF. CDR3 coding DNA: TGTGCCACCAGCAGAGATGAGACAGGAGGCACTGAAGCTTTCTTT.

Concerning this clonotype: Compared with germline, one end of the junction differs, possibly owing to a read error. This chain links TRBV20-1 with TRBJ2-5, with unresolved D. The CDR3 totals 14 residues. The germline V gene has CDR1 DFQATT and CDR2 SNEGSKA (reference sequence). The CDR3: CSANRDGVTESQYF. The CDR3 region has the DNA TGCAGTGCTAACCGCGATGGGGTCACAGAGTCCCAGTACTTC.